This is a list of T cell receptor beta chains from one sample in a study of blood T cells in healthy people across ages. TCRdb re-derived calls from the 5' RACE reads in MiXCR, one entry per CDR3 protein. Among 550,000 to 750,000 distinct CDR3 sequences, 20% to 25% were seen once, and the ten largest hold roughly 3.9%. Input material: blood. Source of these receptors: a man aged 65 to 85 in good health. The CDR3 runs from the conserved cysteine through the conserved F or W. The D gene is left open where the match is weak. The size entry is marked missing in some rows and otherwise reads once, few, many or a size class.

d_gene	abundance	v_gene	j_gene	CDR3nt	CDR3aa
.	.	TRBV7-8	TRBJ2-4	TGTGCCAGCAGCTTAGATTACAGGGCTGCCAAAAACATTCAGTACTTC	CASSLDYRAAKNIQYF
.	.	TRBV7-2	TRBJ2-1	TGTGCCAGCAGCTTAGTAGCCGGAGAGAACAATGAGCAGTTCTTC	CASSLVAGENNEQFF
TRBD2	.	TRBV11-2	TRBJ2-5	TGTGCCAGCAGTCGGACTAGCGGGACAGAGACCCAGTACTTC	CASSRTSGTETQYF
TRBD2	few	TRBV7-2	TRBJ2-7	TGTGCCAGCATCCAGGGACTAGCGGGAGGGTACGAGCAGTACTTC	CASIQGLAGGYEQYF
.	.	TRBV29-1	TRBJ2-1	TGCAGCGTTGACAGGGAGGCTAGCGTTAATGAGCAGTTCTTC	CSVDREASVNEQFF
TRBD2	few	TRBV4-3	TRBJ2-7	TGCGCCAGCAGCCAAGGGTCAGCGGGAGGTTCCTACGAGCAGTACTTC	CASSQGSAGGSYEQYF
TRBD1	few	TRBV11-2	TRBJ2-2	TGTGCCAGCAGCGTACCCGGGACAGCGAACACCGGGGAGCTGTTTTTT	CASSVPGTANTGELFF
TRBD1	.	TRBV5-6	TRBJ2-1	TGTGCCAGCAGCCGAGACAGGGCGCTGAAAAGCTCCTACAATGAGCAGTTCTTC	CASSRDRALKSSYNEQFF
.	.	TRBV20-1	TRBJ1-4	TGCAGTGCTAGAGATAAGAAGGGGGCTAATGAAAAACTGTTTTTT	CSARDKKGANEKLFF
.	.	TRBV7-8	TRBJ2-1	TGTGCCAGCAGCTTCCCAGGCGACTACAATGAGCAGTTCTTC	CASSFPGDYNEQFF
TRBD2	.	TRBV4-1	TRBJ2-2	TGCGCCAGCAGCCAAGAAAGCGGGAGAACCGGGGAGCTGTTTTTT	CASSQESGRTGELFF
.	few	TRBV4-3	TRBJ2-7	TGCGCCAGCAGCCAAGAACGAGGGGCCATTAGCGAGCAGTACTTC	CASSQERGAISEQYF
.	few	TRBV10-2	TRBJ2-5	TGCGCCAGCAGTGAGTCGGGAAGGGGCATGTACCAAGAGACCCAGTACTTC	CASSESGRGMYQETQYF
.	.	TRBV20-1	TRBJ1-4	TGCAGTGCTAGTTGGTCGGGCAGGGGTGAAAAACTGTTTTTT	CSASWSGRGEKLFF
TRBD2	.	TRBV3-1	TRBJ2-3	TGTGCCAGCAGCCAAGAGACTAGCGGGCGCACAGATACGCAGTATTTT	CASSQETSGRTDTQYF
.	.	TRBV27	TRBJ2-5	TGTGCCAGCAGTTTTTGGGGAAGCAGGGGAGACCAAGAGACCCAGTACTTC	CASSFWGSRGDQETQYF
.	.	TRBV12-3/TRBV12-4	TRBJ1-5	TGTGCCAGCAGTTTAGGACAGCGAACCCCCCAGCATTTT	CASSLGQRTPQHF
.	.	TRBV5-8	TRBJ2-5	TGTGCCAGCAGCGGCGGTCAGTACTTC	CASSGGQYF
TRBD1	few	TRBV5-1	TRBJ1-6	TGCGCCAGCACCGAGAGGACAGGGGACGATAATTCACCCCTCCACTTT	CASTERTGDDNSPLHF
.	.	TRBV5-1	TRBJ2-5	TGCGCCAGCAGCTTTAACCGGGACACCAGCCAAGAGACCCAGTACTTC	CASSFNRDTSQETQYF
TRBD1	.	TRBV29-1	TRBJ1-5	TGCAGCGCCCTGGGACAGGGGGATAATCAGCCCCAGCATTTT	CSALGQGDNQPQHF
TRBD2	.	TRBV20-1	TRBJ2-1	TGCAGTGCATCTCGGACTAGCGGGAATGAGCAGTTCTTC	CSASRTSGNEQFF
.	.	TRBV6-2/TRBV6-3	TRBJ2-6	TGTGCCAGCAGTTACTTATGGGCCAGGGGAATCTCTGGGGCCAACGTCCTGACTTTC	CASSYLWARGISGANVLTF
TRBD2	.	TRBV3-1	TRBJ2-1	TGTGCCAGCAGCCCCTCGGGTAGCGGGAGCAATGAGCAGTTCTTC	CASSPSGSGSNEQFF
TRBD1	.	TRBV3-1	TRBJ1-1	TGTGCCAGCAGCCATTCTACAGGGGCCCCTGAAGCTTTCTTT	CASSHSTGAPEAFF